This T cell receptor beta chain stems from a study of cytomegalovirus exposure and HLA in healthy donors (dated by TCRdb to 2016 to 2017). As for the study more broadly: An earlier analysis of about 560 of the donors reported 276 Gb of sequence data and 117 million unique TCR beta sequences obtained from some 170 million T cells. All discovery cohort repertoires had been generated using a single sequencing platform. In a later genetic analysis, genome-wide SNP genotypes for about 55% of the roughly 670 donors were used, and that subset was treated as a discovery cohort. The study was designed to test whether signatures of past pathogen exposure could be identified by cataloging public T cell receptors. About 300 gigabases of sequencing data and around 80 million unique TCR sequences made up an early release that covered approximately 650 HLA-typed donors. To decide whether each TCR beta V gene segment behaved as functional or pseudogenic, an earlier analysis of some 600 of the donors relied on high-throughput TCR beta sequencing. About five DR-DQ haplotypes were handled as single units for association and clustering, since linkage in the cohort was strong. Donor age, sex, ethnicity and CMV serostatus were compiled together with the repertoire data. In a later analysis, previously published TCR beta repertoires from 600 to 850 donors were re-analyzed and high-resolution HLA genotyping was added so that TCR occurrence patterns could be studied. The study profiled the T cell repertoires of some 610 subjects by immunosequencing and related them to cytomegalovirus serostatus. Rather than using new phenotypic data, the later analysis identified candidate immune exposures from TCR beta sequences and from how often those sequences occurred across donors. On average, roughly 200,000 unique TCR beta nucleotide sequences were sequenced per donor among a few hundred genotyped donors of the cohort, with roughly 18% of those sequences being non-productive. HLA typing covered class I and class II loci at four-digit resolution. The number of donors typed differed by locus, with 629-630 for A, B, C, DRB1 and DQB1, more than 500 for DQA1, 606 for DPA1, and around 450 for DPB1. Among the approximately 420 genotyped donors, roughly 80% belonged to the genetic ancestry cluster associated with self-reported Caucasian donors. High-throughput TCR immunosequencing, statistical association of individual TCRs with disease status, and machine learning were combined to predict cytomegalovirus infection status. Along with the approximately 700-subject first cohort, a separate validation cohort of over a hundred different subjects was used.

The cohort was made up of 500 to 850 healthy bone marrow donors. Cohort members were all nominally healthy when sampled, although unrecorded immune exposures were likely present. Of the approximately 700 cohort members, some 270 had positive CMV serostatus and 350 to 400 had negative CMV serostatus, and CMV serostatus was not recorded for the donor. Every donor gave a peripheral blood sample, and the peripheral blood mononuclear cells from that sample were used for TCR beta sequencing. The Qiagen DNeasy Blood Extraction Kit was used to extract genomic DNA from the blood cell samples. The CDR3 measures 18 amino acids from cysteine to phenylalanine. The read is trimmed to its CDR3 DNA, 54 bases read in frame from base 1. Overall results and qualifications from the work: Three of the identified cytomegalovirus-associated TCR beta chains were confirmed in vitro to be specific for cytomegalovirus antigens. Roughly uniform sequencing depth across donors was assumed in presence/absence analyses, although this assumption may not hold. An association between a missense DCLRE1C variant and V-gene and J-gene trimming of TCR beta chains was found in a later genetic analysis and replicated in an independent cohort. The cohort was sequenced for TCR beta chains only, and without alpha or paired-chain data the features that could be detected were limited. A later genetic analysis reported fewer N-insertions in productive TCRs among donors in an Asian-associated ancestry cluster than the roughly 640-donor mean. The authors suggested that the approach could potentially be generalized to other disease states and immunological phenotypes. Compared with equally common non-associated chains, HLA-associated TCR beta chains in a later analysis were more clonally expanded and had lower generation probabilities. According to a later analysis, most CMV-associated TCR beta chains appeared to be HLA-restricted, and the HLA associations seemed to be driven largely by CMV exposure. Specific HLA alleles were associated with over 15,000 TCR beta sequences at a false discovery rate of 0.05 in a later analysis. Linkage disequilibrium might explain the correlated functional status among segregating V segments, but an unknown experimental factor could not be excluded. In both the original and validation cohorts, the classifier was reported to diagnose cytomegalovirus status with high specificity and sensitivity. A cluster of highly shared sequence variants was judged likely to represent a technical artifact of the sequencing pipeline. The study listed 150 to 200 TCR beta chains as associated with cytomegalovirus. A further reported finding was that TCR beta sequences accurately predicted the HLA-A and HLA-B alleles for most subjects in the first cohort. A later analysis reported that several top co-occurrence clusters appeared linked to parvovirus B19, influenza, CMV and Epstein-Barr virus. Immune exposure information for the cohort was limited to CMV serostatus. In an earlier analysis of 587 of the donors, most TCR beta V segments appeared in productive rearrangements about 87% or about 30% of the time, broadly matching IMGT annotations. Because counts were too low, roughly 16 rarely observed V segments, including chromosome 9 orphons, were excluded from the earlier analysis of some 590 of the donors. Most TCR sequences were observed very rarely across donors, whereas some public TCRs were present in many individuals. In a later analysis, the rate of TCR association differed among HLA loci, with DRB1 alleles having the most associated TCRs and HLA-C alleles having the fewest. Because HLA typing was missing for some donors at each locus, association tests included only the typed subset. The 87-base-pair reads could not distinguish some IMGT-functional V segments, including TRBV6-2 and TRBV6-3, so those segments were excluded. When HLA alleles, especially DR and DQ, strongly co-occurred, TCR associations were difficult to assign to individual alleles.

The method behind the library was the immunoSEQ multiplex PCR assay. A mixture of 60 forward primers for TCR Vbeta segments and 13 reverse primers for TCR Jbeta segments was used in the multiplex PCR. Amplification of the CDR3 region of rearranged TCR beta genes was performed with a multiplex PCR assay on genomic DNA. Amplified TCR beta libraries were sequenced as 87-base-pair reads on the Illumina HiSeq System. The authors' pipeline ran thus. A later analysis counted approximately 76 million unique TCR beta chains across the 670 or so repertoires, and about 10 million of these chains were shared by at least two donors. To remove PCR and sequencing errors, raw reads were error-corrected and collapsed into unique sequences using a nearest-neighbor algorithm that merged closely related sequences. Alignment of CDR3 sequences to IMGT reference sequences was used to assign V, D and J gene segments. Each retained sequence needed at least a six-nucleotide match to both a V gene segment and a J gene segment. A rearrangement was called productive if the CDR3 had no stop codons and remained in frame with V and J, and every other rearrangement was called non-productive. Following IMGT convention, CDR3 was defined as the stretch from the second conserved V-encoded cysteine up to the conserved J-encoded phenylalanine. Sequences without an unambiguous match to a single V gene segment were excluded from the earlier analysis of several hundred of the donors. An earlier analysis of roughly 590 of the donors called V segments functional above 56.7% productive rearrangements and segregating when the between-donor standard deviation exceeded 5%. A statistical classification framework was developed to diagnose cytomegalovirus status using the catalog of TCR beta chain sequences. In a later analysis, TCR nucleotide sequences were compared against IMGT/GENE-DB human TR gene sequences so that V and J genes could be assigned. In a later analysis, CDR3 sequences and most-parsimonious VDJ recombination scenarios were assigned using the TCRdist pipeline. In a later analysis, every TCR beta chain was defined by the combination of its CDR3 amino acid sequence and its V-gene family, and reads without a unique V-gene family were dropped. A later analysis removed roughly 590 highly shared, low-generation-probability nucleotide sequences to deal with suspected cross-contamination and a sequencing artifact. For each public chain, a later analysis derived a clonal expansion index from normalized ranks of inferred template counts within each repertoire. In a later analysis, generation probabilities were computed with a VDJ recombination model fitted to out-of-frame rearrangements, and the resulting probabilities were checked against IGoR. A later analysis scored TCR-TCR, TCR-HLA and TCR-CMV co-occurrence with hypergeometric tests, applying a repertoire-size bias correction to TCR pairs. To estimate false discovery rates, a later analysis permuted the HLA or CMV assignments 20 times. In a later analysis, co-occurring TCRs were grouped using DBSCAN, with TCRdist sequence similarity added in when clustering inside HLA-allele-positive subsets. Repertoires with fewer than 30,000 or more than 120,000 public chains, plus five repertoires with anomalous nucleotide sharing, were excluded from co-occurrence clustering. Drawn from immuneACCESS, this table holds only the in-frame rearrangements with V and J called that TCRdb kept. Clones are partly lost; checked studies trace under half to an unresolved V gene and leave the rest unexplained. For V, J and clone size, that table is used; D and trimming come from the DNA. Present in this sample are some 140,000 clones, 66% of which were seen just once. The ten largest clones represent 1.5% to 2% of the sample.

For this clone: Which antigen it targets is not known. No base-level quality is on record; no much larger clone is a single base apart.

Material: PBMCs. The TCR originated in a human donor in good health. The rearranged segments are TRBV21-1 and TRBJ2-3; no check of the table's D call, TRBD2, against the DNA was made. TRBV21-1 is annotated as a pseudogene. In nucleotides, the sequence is TGTGCCAGCAGCAAATGGATAACAGCGGGAGGGCCGTTGAATACGCAGTATTTT. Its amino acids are CASSKWITAGGPLNTQYF.